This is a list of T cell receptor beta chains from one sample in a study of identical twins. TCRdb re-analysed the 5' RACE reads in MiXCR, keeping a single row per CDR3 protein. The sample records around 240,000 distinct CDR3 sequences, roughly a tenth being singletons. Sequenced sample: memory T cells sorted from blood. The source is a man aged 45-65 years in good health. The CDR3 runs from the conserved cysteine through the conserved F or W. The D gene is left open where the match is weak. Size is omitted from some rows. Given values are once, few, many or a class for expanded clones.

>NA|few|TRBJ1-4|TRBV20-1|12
CSARKPNEKLFF
TGCAGTGCTAGAAAGCCGAATGAAAAACTGTTTTTT
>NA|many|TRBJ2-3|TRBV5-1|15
CASSPTGLPTDTQYF
TGCGCCAGCAGCCCGACGGGACTTCCCACAGATACGCAGTATTTT
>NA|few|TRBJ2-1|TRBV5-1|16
CASSLLSQGAYNEQFF
TGCGCCAGCAGCTTACTCTCCCAGGGAGCTTACAATGAGCAGTTCTTC
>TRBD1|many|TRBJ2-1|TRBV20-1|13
CSARAGGSNEQFF
TGCAGTGCTAGAGCAGGGGGTTCAAATGAGCAGTTCTTC
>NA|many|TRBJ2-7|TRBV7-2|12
CASSLYSHEQYF
TGTGCCAGCAGCCTTTATTCGCACGAGCAGTACTTC
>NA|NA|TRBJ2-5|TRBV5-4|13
CASSLYGGETQYF
TGTGCCAGCAGCTTGTACGGGGGAGAGACCCAGTACTTC
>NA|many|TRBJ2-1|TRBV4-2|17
CASSQEASVSSYNEQFF
TGTGCCAGCAGCCAAGAGGCGAGCGTTAGCTCCTACAATGAGCAGTTCTTC
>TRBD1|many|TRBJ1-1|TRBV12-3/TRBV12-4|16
CASRFGTGAKNTEAFF
TGTGCCAGCCGTTTTGGGACAGGGGCTAAGAACACTGAAGCTTTCTTT
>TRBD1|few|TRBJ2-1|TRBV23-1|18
CASSAIWTGQSSYNEQFF
TGCGCCAGCAGTGCAATATGGACAGGCCAGAGCTCCTACAATGAGCAGTTCTTC
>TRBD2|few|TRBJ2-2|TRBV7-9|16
CASSGSAGGGTGELFF
TGTGCCAGCAGCGGATCAGCGGGAGGAGGAACCGGGGAGCTGTTTTTT
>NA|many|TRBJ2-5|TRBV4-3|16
CASSQDGTDRAETQYF
TGCGCCAGCAGCCAAGACGGGACTGACAGGGCGGAGACCCAGTACTTC
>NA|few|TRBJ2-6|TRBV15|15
CATSRRSPGANVLTF
TGTGCCACCAGCAGAAGATCCCCTGGGGCCAACGTCCTGACTTTC
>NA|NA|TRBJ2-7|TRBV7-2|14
CASSLAGNQYEQYF
TGTGCCAGCAGCTTAGCGGGGAATCAGTACGAGCAGTACTTC
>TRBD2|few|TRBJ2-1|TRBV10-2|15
CASAPTSGVYNEQFF
TGCGCCAGCGCTCCTACTAGCGGGGTTTACAATGAGCAGTTCTTC
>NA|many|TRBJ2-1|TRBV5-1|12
CASSLDGNEQFF
TGCGCCAGCAGCTTGGATGGCAATGAGCAGTTCTTC
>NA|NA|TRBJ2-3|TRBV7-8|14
CASEGYSSTDTQYF
TGTGCCAGCGAAGGGTACTCTAGCACAGATACGCAGTATTTT
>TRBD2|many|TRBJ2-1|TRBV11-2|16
CASSLEYRGTNIEQFF
TGTGCCAGCAGCTTAGAATATAGAGGGACTAACATTGAGCAGTTCTTC
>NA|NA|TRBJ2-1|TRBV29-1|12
CSVVWGYNEQFF
TGCAGCGTTGTCTGGGGATACAATGAGCAGTTCTTC
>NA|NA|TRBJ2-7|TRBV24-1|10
CATSSYEQYF
TGTGCCACCTCCAGCTACGAGCAGTACTTC
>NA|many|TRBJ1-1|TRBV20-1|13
CSGRGRRNTEAFF
TGCAGTGGGCGGGGACGGAGGAACACTGAAGCTTTCTTT
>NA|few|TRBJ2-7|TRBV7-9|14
CASSSDRDGDEQYF
TGTGCCAGCAGCTCCGACCGGGACGGCGACGAGCAGTACTTC
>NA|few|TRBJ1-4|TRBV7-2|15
CASSVQGSHNEKLFF
TGTGCCAGCAGCGTCCAGGGGAGTCATAATGAAAAACTGTTTTTT
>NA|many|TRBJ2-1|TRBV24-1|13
CATSASSYNEQFF
TGTGCCACCAGCGCGTCTTCTTACAATGAGCAGTTCTTC
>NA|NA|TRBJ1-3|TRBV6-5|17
CASSYQPTVQHGNTIYF
TGTGCCAGCAGTTACCAACCGACAGTCCAGCATGGAAACACCATATATTTT
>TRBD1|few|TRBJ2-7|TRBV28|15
CASSSPGQGNYEQYF
TGTGCCAGCAGTTCCCCCGGACAGGGCAACTACGAGCAGTACTTC
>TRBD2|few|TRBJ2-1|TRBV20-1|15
CSARVGTSGAYEQFF
TGCAGTGCTAGAGTCGGGACTAGCGGGGCCTATGAGCAGTTCTTC
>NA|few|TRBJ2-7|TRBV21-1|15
CASSVIVGSSYEQYF
TGTGCCAGCAGCGTTATAGTGGGGTCCTCCTACGAGCAGTACTTC
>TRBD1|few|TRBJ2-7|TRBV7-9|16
CASSLEPGGIVNEQYF
TGTGCCAGCAGCTTAGAGCCAGGGGGAATAGTCAACGAGCAGTACTTC
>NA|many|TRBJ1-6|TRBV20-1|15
CSARGWGPYNSPLHF
TGCAGTGCTAGAGGGTGGGGACCCTATAATTCACCCCTCCACTTT
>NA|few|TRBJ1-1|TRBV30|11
CAWNGYTEAFF
TGTGCCTGGAACGGGTACACTGAAGCTTTCTTT
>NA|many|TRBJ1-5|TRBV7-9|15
CASSLGRGGNQPQHF
TGTGCCAGCAGCTTAGGCAGGGGCGGCAATCAGCCCCAGCATTTT
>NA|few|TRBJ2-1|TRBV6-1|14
CASRTRGSYNEQFF
TGTGCCAGCAGAACAAGGGGCTCCTACAATGAGCAGTTCTTC
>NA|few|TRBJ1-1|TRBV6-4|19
CASSNPLRSDGGRHTEAFF
TGTGCCAGCAGTAACCCCCTACGTAGTGATGGCGGGAGACACACTGAAGCTTTCTTT
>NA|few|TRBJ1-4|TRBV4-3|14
CASSQDRLNEKLFF
TGCGCCAGCAGCCAAGATCGACTTAATGAAAAACTGTTTTTT
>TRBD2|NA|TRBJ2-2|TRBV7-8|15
CASSQRGGNTGELFF
TGTGCCAGCAGCCAGCGGGGGGGGAACACCGGGGAGCTGTTTTTT
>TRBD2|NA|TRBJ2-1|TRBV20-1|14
CSARRTSGFNEQFF
TGCAGTGCTAGGAGGACTAGCGGTTTCAATGAGCAGTTCTTC
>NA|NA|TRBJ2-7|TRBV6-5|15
CASSYTGNLGHEQYF
TGTGCCAGCAGTTACACAGGGAATTTGGGCCACGAGCAGTACTTC
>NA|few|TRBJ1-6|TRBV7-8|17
CASSSPLGGPHNSPLHF
TGTGCCAGCAGCTCCCCATTGGGGGGGCCCCATAATTCACCCCTCCACTTT
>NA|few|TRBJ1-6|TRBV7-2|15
CASSPGGSYNSPLHF
TGTGCCAGCAGCCCCGGGGGATCCTATAATTCACCCCTCCACTTT
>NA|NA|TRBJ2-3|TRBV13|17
CASSLGLGARPSHTQYF
TGTGCCAGCAGCTTAGGCCTAGGGGCTAGACCTTCTCATACGCAGTATTTT
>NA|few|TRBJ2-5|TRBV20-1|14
CSAFRGSSQETQYF
TGCAGTGCCTTCAGAGGCAGTTCCCAAGAGACCCAGTACTTC
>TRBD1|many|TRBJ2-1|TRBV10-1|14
CASSESGDSNEQFF
TGCGCCAGCAGTGAGTCGGGGGACAGCAATGAGCAGTTCTTC
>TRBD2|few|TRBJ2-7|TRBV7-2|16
CASSLGTSVSSYEQYF
TGTGCCAGCAGCTTGGGGACTAGCGTGAGCTCCTACGAGCAGTACTTC
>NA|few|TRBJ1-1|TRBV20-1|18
CSARSLGDFDTVNTEAFF
TGCAGTGCTAGATCTTTGGGGGACTTTGATACGGTGAACACTGAAGCTTTCTTT
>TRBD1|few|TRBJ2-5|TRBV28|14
CASSSDRGAETQYF
TGTGCCAGCAGTTCAGACAGGGGTGCGGAGACCCAGTACTTC
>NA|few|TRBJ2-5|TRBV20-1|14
CSAGHSGGQETQYF
TGCAGTGCTGGTCATAGCGGAGGACAAGAGACCCAGTACTTC
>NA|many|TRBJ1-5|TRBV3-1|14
CASSQAGHNQPQHF
TGTGCCAGCAGCCAAGCGGGACACAATCAGCCCCAGCATTTT
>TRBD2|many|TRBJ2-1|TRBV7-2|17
CASSLVAGGPSYNEQFF
TGTGCCAGCAGCTTAGTGGCGGGGGGACCCTCCTACAATGAGCAGTTCTTC